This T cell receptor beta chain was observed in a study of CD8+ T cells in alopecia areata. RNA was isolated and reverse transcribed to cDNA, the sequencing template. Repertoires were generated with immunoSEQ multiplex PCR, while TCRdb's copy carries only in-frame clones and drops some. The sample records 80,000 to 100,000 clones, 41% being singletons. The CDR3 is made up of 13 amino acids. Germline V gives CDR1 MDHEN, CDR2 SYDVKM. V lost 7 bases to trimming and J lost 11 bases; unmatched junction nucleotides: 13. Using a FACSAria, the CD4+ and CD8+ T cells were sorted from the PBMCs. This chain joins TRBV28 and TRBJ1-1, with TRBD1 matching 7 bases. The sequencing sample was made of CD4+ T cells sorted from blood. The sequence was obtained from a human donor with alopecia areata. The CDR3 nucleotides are TGTGCCAGCACCCAGGCAGGGGGGAGGTATGCTTTCTTT. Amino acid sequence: CASTQAGGRYAFF.